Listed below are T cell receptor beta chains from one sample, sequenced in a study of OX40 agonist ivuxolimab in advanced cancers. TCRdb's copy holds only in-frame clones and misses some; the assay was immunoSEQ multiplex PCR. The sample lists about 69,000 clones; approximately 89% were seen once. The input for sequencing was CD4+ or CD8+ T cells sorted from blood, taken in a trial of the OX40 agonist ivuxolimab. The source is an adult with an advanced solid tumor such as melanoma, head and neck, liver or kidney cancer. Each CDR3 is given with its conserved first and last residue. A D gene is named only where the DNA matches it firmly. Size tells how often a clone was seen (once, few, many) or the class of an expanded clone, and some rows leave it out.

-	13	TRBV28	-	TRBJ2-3	CASRYRETDTQYF	TGTGCCAGCAGATACAGGGAAACAGATACGCAGTATTTT
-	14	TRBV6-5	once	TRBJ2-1	CASSLDSNLNEQFF	TGTGCCAGCAGCCTTGACTCGAACCTTAATGAGCAGTTCTTC
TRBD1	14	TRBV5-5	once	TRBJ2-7	CASRRTGGVYEQYF	TGTGCCAGCAGACGGACAGGGGGGGTCTACGAGCAGTACTTC
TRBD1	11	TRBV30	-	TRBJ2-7	CAWSDRGEQYF	TGTGCCTGGAGTGACAGGGGGGAGCAGTACTTC
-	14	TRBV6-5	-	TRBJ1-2	CASSYGALKGGYTF	TGTGCCAGCAGTTACGGGGCGCTAAAGGGTGGCTACACCTTC
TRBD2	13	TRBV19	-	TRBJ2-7	CASRASGAYEQYF	TGTGCCAGTAGGGCTAGCGGAGCCTACGAGCAGTACTTC
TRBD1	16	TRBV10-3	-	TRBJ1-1	CAISGHVQGSNTEAFF	TGTGCCATCAGCGGTCATGTACAGGGGTCGAACACTGAAGCTTTCTTT
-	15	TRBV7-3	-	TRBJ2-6	CASSLAGAGANVLTF	TGTGCCAGCAGCTTGGCAGGGGCTGGGGCCAACGTCCTGACTTTC
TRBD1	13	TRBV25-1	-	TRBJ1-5	CASRGTGDKPQHF	TGTGCCAGCAGAGGGACAGGGGATAAGCCCCAGCATTTT
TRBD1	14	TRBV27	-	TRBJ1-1	CASKARQGLNEAFF	TGTGCCAGCAAAGCCAGACAGGGGCTCAATGAAGCTTTCTTT
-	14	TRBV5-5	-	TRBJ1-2	CASSLVEGTYGYTF	TGTGCCAGCAGCTTGGTGGAGGGGACCTATGGCTACACCTTC
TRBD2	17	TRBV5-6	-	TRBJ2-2	CASSFASGRANTGELFF	TGTGCCAGCAGCTTCGCTAGCGGGAGGGCCAACACCGGGGAGCTGTTTTTT
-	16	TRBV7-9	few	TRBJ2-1	CASTPRGLSSYNEQFF	TGTGCCAGCACCCCCCGGGGGTTGAGCTCCTACAATGAGCAGTTCTTC
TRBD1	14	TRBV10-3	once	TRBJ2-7	CAIRVTGASYEQYF	TGTGCCATCAGGGTGACAGGGGCCTCCTACGAGCAGTACTTC
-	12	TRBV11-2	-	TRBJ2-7	CASSLASYEQYF	TGTGCCAGCAGCTTAGCGTCCTACGAGCAGTACTTC
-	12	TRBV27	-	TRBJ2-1	CASSLGYNEQFF	TGTGCCAGCAGTCTTGGCTACAATGAGCAGTTCTTC
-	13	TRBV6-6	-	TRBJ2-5	CASRGQLQETQYF	TGTGCCAGCAGGGGCCAGCTCCAAGAGACCCAGTACTTC
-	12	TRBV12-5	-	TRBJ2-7	CASGFGVYEQYF	TGTGCTAGTGGTTTCGGGGTCTACGAGCAGTACTTC
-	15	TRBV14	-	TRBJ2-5	CASSQGQDWLETQYF	TGTGCCAGCAGCCAAGGACAGGACTGGTTGGAGACCCAGTACTTC
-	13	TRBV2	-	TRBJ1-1	CASSVGSNTEAFF	TGTGCCAGCAGTGTGGGGAGTAACACTGAAGCTTTCTTT
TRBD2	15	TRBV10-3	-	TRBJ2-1	CAISGASGRSNEQFF	TGTGCCATCAGTGGTGCCAGCGGGAGGAGTAATGAGCAGTTCTTC
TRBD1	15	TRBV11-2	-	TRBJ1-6	CASSGQGMLNSPLHF	TGTGCCAGCAGCGGACAGGGGATGTTGAATTCACCCCTCCACTTT
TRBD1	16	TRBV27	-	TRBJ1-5	CASSPTGTGTGQPQHF	TGTGCCAGCAGCCCGACCGGGACAGGGACGGGTCAGCCCCAGCATTTT
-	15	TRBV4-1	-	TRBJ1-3	CASSQVGQSGNTIYF	TGCGCCAGCAGCCAAGTCGGACAGTCTGGAAACACCATATATTTT
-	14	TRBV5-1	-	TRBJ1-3	CASSLGISGNTIYF	TGCGCCAGCAGCTTGGGTATCTCTGGAAACACCATATATTTT
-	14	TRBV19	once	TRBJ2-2	CASSWGANTGELFF	TGTGCCAGTTCTTGGGGAGCGAACACCGGGGAGCTGTTTTTT
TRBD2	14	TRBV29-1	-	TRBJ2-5	CSLGTSGGKETQYF	TGCAGCCTCGGGACTAGCGGAGGGAAAGAGACCCAGTACTTC
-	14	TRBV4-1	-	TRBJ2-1	CASSPSDGYNEQFF	TGCGCCAGCAGCCCAAGCGACGGGTACAATGAGCAGTTCTTC
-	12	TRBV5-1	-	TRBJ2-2	CASTRDSGELFF	TGCGCCAGCACCCGGGACTCCGGGGAGCTGTTTTTT
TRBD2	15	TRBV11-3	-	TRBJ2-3	CASSPGLAGGDTQYF	TGTGCCAGCAGCCCAGGACTAGCGGGAGGTGATACGCAGTATTTT
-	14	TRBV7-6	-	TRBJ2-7	CASSPPDSAYEQYF	TGTGCCAGCAGCCCCCCTGATAGCGCTTACGAGCAGTACTTC
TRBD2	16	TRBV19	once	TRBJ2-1	CASSPPLAGVHNEQFF	TGTGCCAGTAGTCCCCCACTAGCGGGAGTCCACAATGAGCAGTTCTTC
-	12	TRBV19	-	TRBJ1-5	CASSENHQPQHF	TGTGCCAGTAGTGAAAATCATCAGCCCCAGCATTTT
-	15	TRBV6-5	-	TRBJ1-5	CASSLGPGSNQPQHF	TGTGCCAGCAGTCTTGGGCCGGGTAGCAATCAGCCCCAGCATTTT
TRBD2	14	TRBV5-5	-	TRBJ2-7	CASSLVAGVFEQYF	TGTGCCAGCAGCTTGGTTGCGGGAGTATTTGAGCAGTACTTC
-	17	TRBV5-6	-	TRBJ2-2	CASSSLRARLNTGELFF	TGTGCCAGCAGCTCTCTAAGGGCGAGACTAAACACCGGGGAGCTGTTTTTT
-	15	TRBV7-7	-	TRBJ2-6	CASSPGSSGANVLTF	TGTGCTAGCAGCCCCGGCAGCTCTGGGGCCAACGTCCTGACTTTC